This T cell receptor beta chain was observed in a study of graft-versus-host responses after intestinal transplantation. Looking at the study overall: Transplants were multivisceral, liver-intestinal, or isolated intestinal. Tacrolimus plus steroids were given to all recipients for two to three years, preceded by anti-thymocyte globulin induction. Study-level points and caveats: Early declines in HvG clones that occurred post-transplant were associated with peak circulating GvH clone levels. Ileal or blood samples showed some GvH clones first, and such clones were also found in recipient marrow.

Profiling relied on immunoSEQ multiplex PCR, and the TCRdb table lists in-frame clones only, not all of them. In the table there are about 90,000 clones, around nine tenths of which are singletons. Regarding this clone: Its antigen is as yet unknown.

Trimming removed 7 bases from V and 4 bases from J; junction bases left unmatched: 9. The CDR3 sequence is 14 residues long. From germline, CDR1 is ENHRY and CDR2 SYGVKD. Sequences were derived from unstimulated CD4+ T cells sorted from spleen or lymph node cells, sampled before intestinal transplant. The chain combines TRBV10-3 with TRBJ2-7, with TRBD1 identical over 8 bases. The clonotype was recovered from a human donor who received an intestinal transplant. The CDR3 DNA follows: TGTGCCATCACTCTTGGACAGGGAAGGTACGAGCAGTACTTC. It encodes CAITLGQGRYEQYF.